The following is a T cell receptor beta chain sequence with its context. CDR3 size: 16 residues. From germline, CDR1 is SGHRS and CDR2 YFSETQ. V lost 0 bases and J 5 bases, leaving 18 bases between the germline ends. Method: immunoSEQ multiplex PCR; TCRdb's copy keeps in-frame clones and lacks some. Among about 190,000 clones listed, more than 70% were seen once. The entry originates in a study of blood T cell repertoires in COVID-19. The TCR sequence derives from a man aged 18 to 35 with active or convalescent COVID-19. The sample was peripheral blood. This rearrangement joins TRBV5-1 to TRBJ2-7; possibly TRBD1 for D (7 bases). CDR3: CASSLAEGGGIDEQYF. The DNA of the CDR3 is TGCGCCAGCAGCTTGGCCGAAGGAGGGGGCATCGACGAGCAGTACTTC.